Shown below are 19 T cell receptor beta chains from a single sample sequenced in a study of cytomegalovirus exposure and HLA in healthy donors. The PCR ran on 60 Vbeta and 13 Jbeta primers. The repertoire was sequenced with immunoSEQ multiplex PCR; TCRdb's copy has only in-frame clones and lacks some. The sample consists of roughly 100,000 clones, around three quarters of them appearing once. Sequencing input: PBMCs. All receptors come from a boy aged 5-17 years in good health and CMV-seronegative.

V is TRBV4-1 and J is TRBJ1-6; 10 bases line up with TRBD1. The germline gives CDR1 MGHRA, CDR2 YSYEKL. This CDR3 spans 16 amino acids. V gave up 0 bases and J gave up 10 bases; unmatched junction bases: 6. This CDR3 is CASSQEGGQGGSPLHF. The CDR3 coding sequence is TGCGCCAGCAGCCAAGAGGGTGGACAGGGGGGGTCACCCCTCCACTTT.

V and J are TRBV6-5 and TRBJ2-7; 7 positions match TRBD1. Per germline, CDR1 MNHEY and CDR2 SVGAGI. The CDR3 is 13 amino acids. V was clipped by 7 bases and J by 2 bases; unmatched bases: 5. CDR3 DNA: TGTGCCAGCACCGGGGACAGAACCTACGAGCAGTACTTC. It encodes CASTGDRTYEQYF.

The chain uses TRBV11-3 and TRBJ2-5; possibly TRBD2 for D (6 bases). Trimming pared 5 bases from V and 4 bases from J, leaving 14 bases between. This CDR3 has 14 amino acids. Germline lookup yields CDR1 SGHNT and CDR2 YENEEA. Written as DNA, the CDR3 is TGTGCCAGCAGCCTCCCCCGTAGCGGAGAGACCCAGTACTTC. Translated: CASSLPRSGETQYF.

This sequence joins TRBV5-1 and TRBJ1-2; 7 nucleotides align to TRBD1. Germline V CDR1 and CDR2: SGHRS, YFSETQ. V shed 4 bases and J 8 bases; nucleotides not matched to a gene: 5. The CDR3 extends over 12 amino acids. The CDR3 protein is CASSLDREGYTF. The CDR3 bases are TGCGCCAGCAGCCTCGACAGGGAGGGCTACACCTTC.

The chain is built from TRBV6-5 and TRBJ1-2; 7 bases fit TRBD1. CDR1 and CDR2 from the germline V gene are MNHEY and SVGAGI. V shed 2 bases and J 5 bases; nucleotides not matched to a gene: 2. This CDR3 has 13 residues. As DNA, the CDR3 is TGTGCCAGCAGTTACGCAGGGGGGTATGGCTACACCTTC. Translated: CASSYAGGYGYTF.

The V gene is TRBV28, the J gene TRBJ1-5; 8 nucleotides agree with TRBD1. CDR1 is MDHEN, CDR2 SYDVKM, per germline. V lost 8 bases and J lost 5; bases outside the gene matches: 8. The CDR3 extends over 14 amino acids. CDR3 in DNA: TGTGCCAGCCGTACAGGGGGGGTCTATCAGCCCCAGCATTTT. Translating gives CASRTGGVYQPQHF.

This chain uses TRBV14 with TRBJ2-6; no firm D call. This CDR3 contains 15 residues. V shed 5 bases and J shed 2 bases, with 10 bases lying between them. Germline CDR1 SGHDN, CDR2 FVKESK. DNA of the CDR3: TGTGCCAGCAGCTATTCTCACACTGGGGCCAACGTCCTGACTTTC. Translation gives CASSYSHTGANVLTF.

This chain connects TRBV28 to TRBJ2-6; TRBD1 agrees at 9 bases. The V segment lost 8 bases and the J segment 4 bases; nucleotides outside the gene matches: 6. Germline V gene sequence: CDR1 MDHEN, CDR2 SYDVKM. The CDR3 extends over 15 amino acids. The CDR3: CASGLQGAGANVLTF. In DNA form, the CDR3 reads TGTGCCAGCGGACTACAGGGGGCCGGGGCCAACGTCCTGACTTTC.

The V gene is TRBV6-1, the J gene TRBJ1-2; D remains unclear. Between the trimmed V and J ends, which lost 5 bases and 3 bases, there was a span of 7 bases. From germline, CDR1 is MNHNS and CDR2 SASEGT. This CDR3 has 12 amino acids. The CDR3 reads CASSNGDYGYTF. CDR3 coding DNA: TGTGCCAGCAGTAACGGTGACTATGGCTACACCTTC.

This chain connects TRBV6-5 to TRBJ2-2; D may be TRBD1 (5 bases). This CDR3 is built from 14 residues. The V end was cut by 3 bases, the J end by 5 bases, with 10 bases between. Germline CDR1 is MNHEY and CDR2 is SVGAGI. Written as DNA, the CDR3 is TGTGCCAGCAGTTATGACAGTCTTACCGGGGAGCTGTTTTTT. Translation: CASSYDSLTGELFF.

This clone was seen a single time. The chain recombines TRBV15 with TRBJ2-7; 9 bases align to TRBD2. The CDR3 consists of 15 residues. Looked up from germline, CDR1 is LNHNV and CDR2 is YYDKDF (reference sequence). The V and J ends lost 7 bases and 2 bases, in that order; junction bases with no gene match: 9. The CDR3 sequence is CATKQAGGGPYEQYF. In DNA, the CDR3 is TGTGCCACCAAACAGGCGGGAGGGGGGCCCTACGAGCAGTACTTC.

This rearrangement joins TRBV11-1 to TRBJ2-1, with D tentatively TRBD2 (5 bases). In germline, CDR1 is SGHAT, CDR2 FQDESV (reference sequence). CDR3 length: 14 amino acids. Deletions cut 5 bases from V and 1 base from J, with 9 bases between. DNA of the CDR3: TGTGCCAGCAGCCCCGGGGATTCCTACAATGAGCAGTTCTTC. Its protein is CASSPGDSYNEQFF.

The chain is built from TRBV27 and TRBJ1-2; TRBD1 might be the D (6 bases). The V and J ends lost 3 bases and 4 bases respectively, with 9 bases between them. Germline CDR1 and CDR2: MNHEY and SMNVEV (reference sequence). The CDR3 runs 13 residues. The chain's CDR3 is CASSLGAGYGYTF. CDR3 coding DNA: TGTGCCAGCAGTTTGGGGGCTGGCTATGGCTACACCTTC.

This clone came up a few times. The chain carries TRBV7-9 and TRBJ1-2; D uncertain. CDR1 is SEHNR, CDR2 FQNEAQ, per germline (reference sequence). The CDR3 spans 14 residues. The V gene lost 5 bases and the J gene lost 2 bases, with 12 bases spanning the gap. The CDR3 region has the DNA TGTGCCAGCAGCCTACTCCCTCAAAACTATGGCTACACCTTC. Its translation: CASSLLPQNYGYTF. The full variable domain, in which reference TRBV7-9 and TRBJ1-2 provide the parts outside the CDR3, is DTGVSQNPRHKITKRGQNVTFRCDPISEHNRLYWYRQTLGQGPEFLTYFQNEAQLEKSRLLSDRFSAERPKGSFSTLEIQRTEQGDSAMYLCASSLLPQNYGYTFGSGTRLTVV.

J is TRBJ1-6 and V is TRBV6-6, with 7 bases matching TRBD1. V was clipped by 5 bases and J by 7 bases; unmatched bases: 8. The CDR3 length is 15 residues. Germline lookup yields CDR1 MNHNY and CDR2 SVGAGI (reference sequence). The CDR3 nucleotides read TGTGCCAGCAGTCAGACCGGGACAGCGAATTCACCCCTCCACTTT. Translating it yields CASSQTGTANSPLHF.

The rearrangement links TRBV7-6 to TRBJ2-1; 8 bases fit TRBD1. This CDR3 spans 16 amino acids. The ends lost 4 bases at V and 3 bases at J; junction bases unmatched: 8. CDR1 and CDR2 from the germline V gene are SGHVS and FNYEAQ. The CDR3, as DNA: TGTGCCAGCAGCTGGGTGCCGGGACAGGACTACAATGAGCAGTTCTTC. Its translation: CASSWVPGQDYNEQFF. Looking up the rest from reference TRBV7-6 and TRBJ2-1 gives the full variable domain: GAGVSQSPRYKVTKRGQDVALRCDPISGHVSLYWYRQALGQGPEFLTYFNYEAQQDKSGLPNDRFSAERPEGSISTLTIQRTEQRDSAMYRCASSWVPGQDYNEQFFGPGTRLTVL.

V gene TRBV5-4 combines with J gene TRBJ2-2; 12 bases align to TRBD2. CDR1 is SGHNT and CDR2 is YYREEE in the germline V gene (reference sequence). The CDR3 consists of 17 residues. Trimming removed 0 bases from V and 3 bases from J; junction bases left unmatched: 3. Written as DNA, the CDR3 is TGTGCCAGCAGCTTGGGACTAGCGGGAGCTTACACCGGGGAGCTGTTTTTT. Amino acids: CASSLGLAGAYTGELFF.

The chain links TRBV5-6 to TRBJ1-3; unclear D gene. CDR1 and CDR2 from the germline V gene are SGHDT and YYEEEE. V was trimmed by 0 bases and J by 0 bases, leaving 4 bases between them. The CDR3 runs 14 residues. The CDR3 spells CASSLGLSGNTIYF. Here the CDR3 DNA reads TGTGCCAGCAGCTTGGGGCTCTCTGGAAACACCATATATTTT.

The gene calls are TRBV10-3 and TRBJ2-7, with D maybe TRBD1 (7 bases). V lost 5 bases and J 1 base, leaving 12 bases between the germline ends. This CDR3 has 14 amino acids. Germline V gene lookup returns CDR1 ENHRY and CDR2 SYGVKD. CDR3 protein: CAISRGTESYEQYF. In nucleotides, the CDR3 is TGTGCCATCAGTCGCGGGACAGAATCCTACGAGCAGTACTTC.